The present T cell receptor (beta chain) was sequenced within a study of cytomegalovirus exposure and HLA in healthy donors (dated by TCRdb to 2015 to 2018). In terms of the full investigation: According to a later analysis, the roughly 120 validation repertoires were produced on the same platform as the 700 or so repertoires of the first cohort. The study was designed to test whether signatures of past pathogen exposure could be identified by cataloging public T cell receptors. To predict cytomegalovirus infection status, the study brought together high-throughput TCR immunosequencing, statistical association of individual TCRs with disease status, and machine learning. In addition to the first cohort of around 670 subjects, a separate validation cohort of 120 different subjects was used. The paper as a whole reports these results and caveats: Most TCR sequences were seen in very few donors, while some public TCRs were found in many individuals. In vitro tests confirmed that a few of the cytomegalovirus-associated TCR beta chains recognize cytomegalovirus antigens. The validation cohort had no HLA typing available for a later analysis, so co-occurrence within that cohort was assessed over all 110 or so repertoires. The authors suggested that the approach could potentially be generalized to other disease states and immunological phenotypes. In both the original and validation cohorts, the classifier was reported to diagnose cytomegalovirus status with high specificity and sensitivity. The study gave a list of more than 150 TCR beta chains associated with cytomegalovirus. Of the cluster scores, about 94% were above 0 in a later analysis, which found that TCRs clustered in the first cohort also tended to co-occur in the 120 or so validation repertoires.

The library was generated by the immunoSEQ multiplex PCR assay. In the paper's pipeline: To diagnose cytomegalovirus status from the catalog of TCR beta chain sequences, a statistical classification framework was built. Held by TCRdb, this immuneACCESS table contains in-frame sequences only and omits some clones. Under half of the omission traces to an unresolved V gene where checked; the cause of the rest is unknown. V and J calls and clone size follow that table, whereas D and trimming were derived from the DNA. The sample table contains tens of thousands of clones; only one count was recorded for around 94% of them. The top ten constitute about 2.1% of the sample. To note about this clone: No antigen is known for it. Per-base quality was not reported, and no clone a single base away is much larger than it.

CDR1 LGHNA and CDR2 YNFKEQ were looked up in the germline V gene. Trimmed from V: 2 bases; trimmed from J: 6 bases; junction bases lacking a gene match: 8. From the cysteine through the phenylalanine, the CDR3 covers 17 amino acids. CDR3 DNA only is kept here, 51 bases in frame from base 1. Separate from the approximately 700-subject first cohort, the validation cohort of 90 to 150 subjects was the group to which the donors belonged. The sequencing sample was made of PBMCs. The TCR originated in a woman in her late teens or twenties in good health and CMV-seropositive. The chain couples TRBV4-2 to TRBJ2-1, and TRBD2 matches 12 of the central bases. The CDR3 here reads CASSQLSSGGGLNEQFF. In nucleotides, the sequence is TGTGCCAGCAGCCAACTGTCTAGCGGGGGGGGCCTCAATGAGCAGTTCTTC.